Listed below are T cell receptor beta chains from one sample, sequenced in a study of CD8 T cells in ankylosing spondylitis. One entry per CDR3 protein results from TCRdb running MiXCR on the 5' RACE reads. Among 250,000 to 300,000 distinct CDR3 sequences listed, over 15% were seen once. Sequenced: blood, either unsorted or a sorted T cell fraction (not recorded which). These receptors were collected from a male donor with ankylosing spondylitis or in good health (not recorded which). CDR3s include the opening cysteine and the closing phenylalanine or tryptophan. D genes are given only for firm matches. A row's size may be missing; if present it is once, few, many or a size class.

DNA: TGCGCCAGCAGCTTGGCCTTAGCGGGACTCCCTGGGAATGAGCAGTTCTTC; CDR3: CASSLALAGLPGNEQFF; J: TRBJ2-1; V: TRBV5-1; size: few; D: TRBD2
DNA: TGTGCCAGCAGCTTCGGTGGGGGTACCGGGGAGCTGTTTTTT; CDR3: CASSFGGGTGELFF; J: TRBJ2-2; V: TRBV7-2; size: NA; D: NA
DNA: TGTGCCAGCAGCTCCACGGGACAGGGTTTATCAGATACGCAGTATTTT; CDR3: CASSSTGQGLSDTQYF; J: TRBJ2-3; V: TRBV7-6; size: NA; D: TRBD1
DNA: TGTGCCATCGGGCGGGGTGAGACCCAGTACTTC; CDR3: CAIGRGETQYF; J: TRBJ2-5; V: TRBV10-3; size: few; D: NA
DNA: TGTGCCAGCAGCGGAACGACAGGGAACCAAGAGACCCAGTACTTC; CDR3: CASSGTTGNQETQYF; J: TRBJ2-5; V: TRBV25-1; size: few; D: TRBD1
DNA: TGTGCCAGCAAGGTGGGCCACTATGGCTACACCTTC; CDR3: CASKVGHYGYTF; J: TRBJ1-2; V: TRBV25-1; size: NA; D: NA
DNA: TGTGCCAGCACCCCACTAGCGGGAGGTAGCAATGAGCAGTTCTTC; CDR3: CASTPLAGGSNEQFF; J: TRBJ2-1; V: TRBV6-2/TRBV6-3; size: NA; D: TRBD2
DNA: TGTGCCAGCAGACCCCTAGCGGGAGTTCGAGATACGCAGTATTTT; CDR3: CASRPLAGVRDTQYF; J: TRBJ2-3; V: TRBV27; size: few; D: TRBD2
DNA: TGTGCCACCAGCCGAAAACAGGGGGCTCAAGCTAACTATGGCTACACCTTC; CDR3: CATSRKQGAQANYGYTF; J: TRBJ1-2; V: TRBV15; size: NA; D: TRBD1
DNA: TGTGCCAGCACCGCTTTCAACACTGAAGCTTTCTTT; CDR3: CASTAFNTEAFF; J: TRBJ1-1; V: TRBV6-5; size: few; D: NA
DNA: TGTGCCAGCAGCCCGGGGACAGCTTACGAGCAGTACTTC; CDR3: CASSPGTAYEQYF; J: TRBJ2-7; V: TRBV12-3/TRBV12-4; size: many; D: TRBD1
DNA: TGCAGTGCTAGGATTAGCGGGAGTCCCACAGATACGCAGTATTTT; CDR3: CSARISGSPTDTQYF; J: TRBJ2-3; V: TRBV20-1; size: NA; D: TRBD2
DNA: TGCAGCGTTGTGGAGAGATTAGAGCAGTACTTC; CDR3: CSVVERLEQYF; J: TRBJ2-7; V: TRBV29-1; size: NA; D: NA
DNA: TGTGCCAGCAGGGCCGGGACAGCCTATTTGAACACTGAAGCTTTCTTT; CDR3: CASRAGTAYLNTEAFF; J: TRBJ1-1; V: TRBV27; size: few; D: TRBD1
DNA: TGCAGTACAGAGAGGAAAGGACTAGCGGGAGGCAAGAATGAGCAGTTCTTC; CDR3: CSTERKGLAGGKNEQFF; J: TRBJ2-1; V: TRBV20-1; size: few; D: TRBD2
DNA: TGTGCCAGCAGCGAGGCTACAGATACGCAGTATTTT; CDR3: CASSEATDTQYF; J: TRBJ2-3; V: TRBV9; size: NA; D: NA
DNA: TGTGCCAGCAGTTACTCTTCAGGGTTCCAAAACATTCAGTACTTC; CDR3: CASSYSSGFQNIQYF; J: TRBJ2-4; V: TRBV6-5; size: many; D: NA
DNA: TGTGCCACCACCGGGGGGCTCCTCGGCGAGCAGTACTTC; CDR3: CATTGGLLGEQYF; J: TRBJ2-7; V: TRBV7-9; size: few; D: NA
DNA: TGTGCCAGCAGCTTAGATCGGCAGCGGATCTACGAGCAGTACTTC; CDR3: CASSLDRQRIYEQYF; J: TRBJ2-7; V: TRBV11-2; size: NA; D: NA
DNA: TGCGCCAGCAGCCCCATCCAGGGAAGCACAGATACGCAGTATTTT; CDR3: CASSPIQGSTDTQYF; J: TRBJ2-3; V: TRBV4-1; size: NA; D: NA
DNA: TGTGCCAGCAGTCCCCTGCCGGGGGTCTCCTACGAGCAGTACTTC; CDR3: CASSPLPGVSYEQYF; J: TRBJ2-7; V: TRBV27; size: NA; D: NA
DNA: TGTGCCACCAGTGATCTCCTGGCGGGAGGGACGCTTGAGCAGTTCTTC; CDR3: CATSDLLAGGTLEQFF; J: TRBJ2-1; V: TRBV24-1; size: few; D: TRBD2
DNA: TGTGCCACCGCGTTTTTGCAGGCAACCGGGGAGCTGTTTTTT; CDR3: CATAFLQATGELFF; J: TRBJ2-2; V: TRBV12-3/TRBV12-4; size: NA; D: NA
DNA: TGTGCCAGCAGCTACGATATTCAGGGACAAGAGACCCAGTACTTC; CDR3: CASSYDIQGQETQYF; J: TRBJ2-5; V: TRBV7-9; size: few; D: NA
DNA: TGCGCCAGCAGCCAAGTTTGGGGGGCCGTCACTGAAGCTTTCTTT; CDR3: CASSQVWGAVTEAFF; J: TRBJ1-1; V: TRBV4-1; size: NA; D: NA
DNA: TGCAGTGCTAGAGTAGAGGGGGCTGTAAATCAGCCCCAGCATTTT; CDR3: CSARVEGAVNQPQHF; J: TRBJ1-5; V: TRBV20-1; size: few; D: TRBD1
DNA: TGTGCCAGCAGCTTGCTTGCGGGAGTACCCAATGAGCAGTTCTTC; CDR3: CASSLLAGVPNEQFF; J: TRBJ2-1; V: TRBV5-5; size: many; D: TRBD2
DNA: TGCGCCAGCAGCCAAGATAGTGAGACCTATGGCTACACCTTC; CDR3: CASSQDSETYGYTF; J: TRBJ1-2; V: TRBV4-3; size: many; D: NA
DNA: TGTGCCAGCAGGCCTACTAGTGCAGATACGCAGTATTTT; CDR3: CASRPTSADTQYF; J: TRBJ2-3; V: TRBV12-3/TRBV12-4; size: few; D: NA
DNA: TGTGCCAGCAGCGCGCTCGGCGGGAGGGCGGTCACAGATACGCAGTATTTT; CDR3: CASSALGGRAVTDTQYF; J: TRBJ2-3; V: TRBV5-6; size: NA; D: TRBD2
DNA: TGTGCCAGCAGCCTACAGGGTCTCACCGGGGAGCTGTTTTTT; CDR3: CASSLQGLTGELFF; J: TRBJ2-2; V: TRBV6-1; size: few; D: NA
DNA: TGCGCCAGCAGCCAAGATGATGGGGCGGGGGAGCTGTTTTTT; CDR3: CASSQDDGAGELFF; J: TRBJ2-2; V: TRBV4-1; size: NA; D: NA
DNA: TGCGCCAGCAGCCAAGGACCCACCTACAATGAGCAGTTCTTC; CDR3: CASSQGPTYNEQFF; J: TRBJ2-1; V: TRBV4-1; size: NA; D: NA